Described below is a single T cell receptor beta chain sequence and its context. Antigen specificity is unknown. Deep TCR-beta sequencing used DNA from uncultured naive and memory CD4+ T cells. Some clones are missing from TCRdb's copy, which holds only in-frame ones; the method was immunoSEQ multiplex PCR. Here the sample spans about 65,000 clones, approximately 87% being singletons. The sample belongs to a study of CD4 T cells in relation to SARS-CoV-2 and coronaviruses. Study background: Crossreactive spike epitopes shared across donors were mapped to their HLA restriction. Notes on the study in general: Crossreactivity was assessed only for spike protein, not other viral proteins.

Unexposed donor CD4+ T cells date from about 2011-2018, before the COVID-19 pandemic. The clonotype originates from a human donor in good health. Sequencing was carried out using memory CD4+ T cells from PBMCs.

CDR3 amino acids: CASSDPGRGGAAFF. The CDR3 DNA reads as TGTGCCAGCAGCGACCCCGGACGGGGCGGGGCAGCTTTCTTT. V is TRBV28 and J is TRBJ1-1; D possibly corresponds to TRBD1 (5 bases). The CDR3 is 14 residues long. Per germline, CDR1 MDHEN and CDR2 SYDVKM. The ends were cut back, 6 bases at V and 10 bases at J, with 21 bases in the middle.